Detailed here is one TCR beta chain. What it binds is not known. The entry originates in a study of OX40 agonist ivuxolimab in advanced cancers. Study-wide context: Patients enrolled in dose escalation were diagnosed with hepatocellular carcinoma, melanoma, renal cell or head and neck cancer. The study's findings and limits: Some patients without response likewise showed low normalized clonal expansion. In the 0.1 to 3.0 mg/kg range, CD4+ and CD8+ blood T cells had expanded clonally by week 6.

The germline V and J ends were trimmed by 0 bases and 10 bases, with 7 bases remaining between them. The germline CDR1 and CDR2 sequences are SGHNT and YYREEE (reference sequence). CDR3 length: 12 amino acids. Profiled with immunoSEQ multiplex PCR; TCRdb holds only in-frame clones, not every one. The sample shows fewer than 80,000 clones, roughly nine tenths of them seen only once. The rearrangement joins TRBV5-4 to TRBJ1-4; weak D call: TRBD1 (6 bases). The sample in question was CD4+ or CD8+ T cells sorted from blood, obtained in a trial of the OX40 agonist ivuxolimab. The receptor was derived from an adult with an advanced solid tumor such as melanoma, head and neck, liver or kidney cancer. CDR3 coding DNA: TGTGCCAGCAGCTTGGGAGGGGGAAAACTGTTTTTT. Protein sequence: CASSLGGGKLFF.